This T cell receptor beta chain is drawn from a study of metastatic and nonmetastatic thyroid tumors. Across the study: Blood and tumor or nodule tissue repertoires from malignant and benign thyroid patients were compared.

TCRdb called clones again from the PCR reads with MiXCR. The data show 13,000 to 15,000 clones, 25% to 30% seen once. This clone was detected a few times. Each patient came to thyroid surgery without any prior treatment (of any kind). The source of this sequence is a female donor with papillary thyroid cancer or a benign thyroid nodule (not recorded which). Some clones in this sample may be carry-over from other donors' samples. The sequencing sample was made of blood.

CDR3 nucleotides: TGTGCCAGCAGTGAAATGCGGGGTGCGAACACTGAAGCTTTCTTT. Translating it yields CASSEMRGANTEAFF. The V call is TRBV2, the J call TRBJ1-1; D is unresolved. This CDR3 region has 15 residues. The germline V gene has CDR1 SNHLY and CDR2 FYNNEI. V was clipped by 2 bases and J by 1 base, with 11 bases between them.